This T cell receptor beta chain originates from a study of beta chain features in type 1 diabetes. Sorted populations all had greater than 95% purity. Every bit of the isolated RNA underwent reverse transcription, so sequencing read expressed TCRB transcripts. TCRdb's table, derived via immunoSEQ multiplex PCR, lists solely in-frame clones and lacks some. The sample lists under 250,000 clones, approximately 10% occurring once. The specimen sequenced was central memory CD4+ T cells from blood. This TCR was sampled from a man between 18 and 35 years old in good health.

CDR3 nucleotide sequence: TGCAGCGTTGGCAGAGGCATGGGCGAGCAGTACTTC. Protein sequence: CSVGRGMGEQYF. This chain links TRBV29-1 with TRBJ2-7; no clear D gene. The CDR3 consists of 12 residues. CDR1 is SQVTM and CDR2 is ANQGSEA in the germline V gene. With 4 bases removed from V and 6 bases from J, the gap between germline ends came to 13 bases.